The rows below give T cell receptor beta chains drawn from one sample of a study of shared clonotypes between healthy human individuals. Profiled with immunoSEQ multiplex PCR; TCRdb holds only in-frame clones, not every one. The sample lists about 1,900,000 clones, 85% to 95% occurring once. The sequenced sample consisted of naive CD8+ T cells sorted from blood. Every receptor here comes from a man between 18 and 35 years old in good health. Both conserved end residues are trimmed from each CDR3.

J gene,V gene,CDR3 protein
TRBJ1-2,TRBV5-6,ASSHGGAYGYT
TRBJ2-4,TRBV27,ASSFPLRVAKNIQY
TRBJ2-1,TRBV10-2,ASSEGASSYNEQF
TRBJ1-2,TRBV19,ASSISGDGYT
TRBJ2-7,TRBV28,ASSAQGITAEQY
TRBJ2-6,TRBV5-1,ASSLGLAGIIGANVLT
TRBJ1-2,TRBV5-1,ASSLAGVGYGYT
TRBJ2-7,TRBV10-2,ASGQFTYEQY
TRBJ2-7,TRBV4-3,ASSQGLAGGYEQY
TRBJ2-7,TRBV27,ASSLDRAYEQY
TRBJ2-5,TRBV27,ASGLTEETQY
TRBJ2-2,TRBV6-1,ASSEAGSGRYTGELF
TRBJ2-2,TRBV27,ASSLSYPGQGAGTGELF
TRBJ2-2,TRBV4-3,ASSQDGLATTGELF
TRBJ2-7,TRBV4-1,ASSQDRTSPQQY
TRBJ2-7,TRBV7-9,ASSAGTSGGLSSYEQY
TRBJ2-7,TRBV7-9,ASSFQKGAGKGDEQY
TRBJ2-7,TRBV5-6,ASSLDPSGRLEQY
TRBJ2-1,TRBV7-2,ASSLVYEQF
TRBJ1-4,TRBV2,ASSVVQGAALEEKLF
TRBJ2-7,TRBV9,ASSSSPGEQY
TRBJ2-3,TRBV10-1,ASSEMQSFRPDTQY
TRBJ2-1,TRBV5-8,ASSSGSPSYNEQF
TRBJ1-2,TRBV5-4,ASSLRGGAPLGYT
TRBJ2-7,TRBV4-1,ASSQVAGDYEQY
TRBJ1-4,TRBV7-9,ASSHRAGNEKLF
TRBJ1-5,TRBV2,ASSDWGQGAYGQPQH
TRBJ2-7,TRBV10-3,AISPPGGVYEQY
TRBJ2-7,TRBV5-1,ASSLEGQGAYEQY
TRBJ1-2,TRBV27,ASSLQGYYGYT